What follows is one T cell receptor (beta chain) and its context. Its antigen is unknown. It was with random hexamers that roughly 0.45 to 1 ug RNA was reverse transcribed. The CDR3 of TCR beta was amplified by immunoSEQ multiplex PCR across 54 Vbeta and 13 Jbeta. TCRdb re-derived calls from the immunoSEQ multiplex PCR reads in MiXCR, one entry per CDR3 protein. Seen here are around 130,000 distinct CDR3 sequences, about 96% observed once, and the top ten hold around 0.12%. This record comes from a study of CD8 T cells in Susac syndrome. The CDR3 consists of 16 residues. Germline CDR1 is SEHNR and CDR2 is FQNEAQ (reference sequence). V gave up 6 bases and J gave up 0 bases; unmatched junction bases: 9. Points from the study as a whole: It was acknowledged by the study that relatively few individuals were included in its TCR sequencing and HLA analysis.

The receptor comes from a human donor in good health. J is TRBJ2-7 and V is TRBV7-9, with 9 bases matching TRBD1. Sequences were obtained from CD4+ T cells from PBMCs. In DNA form, the CDR3 reads TGTGCCAGCAGTTCAACCCGGGACAGGGACTCCTACGAGCAGTACTTC. This codes for CASSSTRDRDSYEQYF.